This T cell receptor (beta chain) stems from a study of T-cell reconstitution after alpha-beta-depleted transplantation in children. Unique molecular identifiers were built into the TCRbeta library. TCRdb redid the calling of the PCR reads with MiXCR, one entry per CDR3 protein. The sample consists of just under 550,000 distinct CDR3 sequences, approximately 20% of them appearing once. Germline lookup yields CDR1 MDHEN and CDR2 SYDVKM. The CDR3 spans 16 residues. Deletions cut 6 bases from V and 7 bases from J, with 19 bases between. This sequence originates from a human donor who donated a stem cell graft to a child with acute lymphoblastic leukemia. The chain recombines TRBV28 with TRBJ1-6; D not resolved. The sequenced sample was PBMCs from the stem cell graft donor, obtained from the stem cell graft. CDR3 coding DNA: TGTGCCAGCAGCCTAGCCCGAAGGGAAAGGAATTCACCCCTCCACTTT. It encodes CASSLARRERNSPLHF.